The 20 T cell receptor beta chains below were found in one sample sequenced in a study of early T cells in non-severe SARS-CoV-2 infection. TCRdb ran MiXCR on the 5' RACE reads and lists one entry per CDR3 protein. The table has 81,000 or so distinct CDR3 sequences, approximately 12% seen once. Specimen: whole blood. The receptors were gathered from an adult who was a healthcare worker with PCR-confirmed SARS-CoV-2 infection or an uninfected control (not recorded which).

This chain uses TRBV9 with TRBJ2-1, with D perhaps matching TRBD1 or TRBD2 (5 bases each). The V end was cut by 0 bases, the J end by 10 bases, with 8 bases between. CDR1 and CDR2 from the germline V gene are SGDLS and YYNGEE. The length of the CDR3 is 12 residues. CDR3 bases: TGTGCCAGCAGCGTAGGGGGGAGAGAGCAGTTCTTC. The encoded protein is CASSVGGREQFF.

This sequence joins TRBV18 and TRBJ1-1; the D is unclear. Per germline, CDR1 KGHSH and CDR2 LQKENI. V lost 6 bases to trimming and J lost 2 bases, with 13 bases between them. The CDR3 consists of 14 residues. The DNA of the CDR3 is TGTGCCAGCTCCCCTTCGGGCCTTAACACTGAAGCTTTCTTT. Translated: CASSPSGLNTEAFF.

This clonotype was seen many times. The gene calls are TRBV29-1 and TRBJ2-7; 16 bases are a match to TRBD2. V shed 4 bases, J shed 3 bases, and the junction held 3 bases outside the gene matches. Germline loops: CDR1 SQVTM, CDR2 ANQGSEA. CDR3 size: 15 residues. DNA of the CDR3: TGCAGCGTTGTCGGGACTAGCGGGAGGGACTACGAGCAGTACTTC. This codes for CSVVGTSGRDYEQYF.

The chain uses TRBV7-2 and TRBJ2-1; 9 positions match TRBD2. The CDR3 is 15 amino acids. The junction had 1 base not matched to a gene; V was cut back by 1 base and J by 3 bases. From germline, CDR1 is SGHTA and CDR2 FQGNSA. CDR3 loop: CASSLVAGVYNEQFF. The CDR3, as DNA: TGTGCCAGCAGCTTAGTAGCGGGAGTCTACAATGAGCAGTTCTTC.

This clonotype was found a few times. The chain carries TRBV11-1 and TRBJ1-1, with D tentatively TRBD1 (6 bases). V shed 10 bases and J shed 9 bases, with 15 bases lying between them. This CDR3 is 11 amino acids long. Germline-derived CDR1 and CDR2 are SGHAT and FQDESV (reference sequence). As DNA, the CDR3 is TGTGCCACCTCCCTTCGGGACAAAGCTTTCTTT. It specifies CATSLRDKAFF.

There are a few counts of this clonotype. The V gene is TRBV24-1, the J gene TRBJ2-5; no reliable D call. The CDR3 spans 14 residues. The germline gives CDR1 KGHDR, CDR2 SFDVKD. The germline V and J ends were trimmed by 7 bases and 5 bases, with 16 bases remaining between them. CDR3 sequence: CATSPGGVGETQYF. The CDR3 DNA reads as TGTGCCACCAGCCCTGGTGGGGTTGGGGAGACCCAGTACTTC.

The chain joins TRBV7-9 to TRBJ1-1; D is unresolved. V was shortened by 1 base and J by 1 base, with 10 bases between the two germline ends. The CDR3 sequence is 15 residues long. Germline lookup yields CDR1 SEHNR and CDR2 FQNEAQ (reference sequence). CDR3 in amino acids: CASSLEYSPNTEAFF. The CDR3 coding sequence is TGTGCCAGCAGCTTAGAGTACAGCCCGAACACTGAAGCTTTCTTT.

This chain uses TRBV5-1 with TRBJ1-2; 7 bases fit TRBD1. J gave up 4 bases and V 0 bases, and 3 bases lay outside the gene matches. The CDR3 runs 14 residues. Germline V CDR1 and CDR2: SGHRS, YFSETQ. The CDR3 region has the DNA TGCGCCAGCAGCTTGGAGACAGGGAGCTATGGCTACACCTTC. The encoded protein is CASSLETGSYGYTF.

This clonotype was counted only a few times. The V call is TRBV25-1, the J call TRBJ2-3; TRBD2 matches 10 bases. Germline CDR1 MGHDK, CDR2 SYGVNS. The CDR3 loop spans 14 amino acids. V shed 6 bases and J 6 bases; nucleotides not matched to a gene: 6. The CDR3 coding sequence is TGTGCCAGCAGGCCTAGCGGGAGTTGGGATACGCAGTATTTT. This encodes CASRPSGSWDTQYF.

This rearrangement joins TRBV10-3 to TRBJ1-2; D is perhaps TRBD1 (6 bases). CDR1 ENHRY and CDR2 SYGVKD come from the germline V gene. The CDR3 loop spans 14 amino acids. V was shortened by 3 bases and J by 4 bases, with 12 bases between the two germline ends. Here the CDR3 reads CAISDGDMLYGYTF. The DNA for the CDR3 is TGTGCCATCAGTGATGGGGACATGCTCTATGGCTACACCTTC.

V gene TRBV15 combines with J gene TRBJ2-1; D unclear. V shed 0 bases and J shed 3 bases, with 15 bases lying between them. The V gene's germline CDR1 is LNHNV and CDR2 YYDKDF (reference sequence). The CDR3 has 17 amino acids. CDR3 sequence reads: CATSRDLGTRSYNEQFF. CDR3 DNA sequence: TGTGCCACCAGCAGAGATCTCGGTACGCGGAGCTACAATGAGCAGTTCTTC.

V is TRBV9 and J is TRBJ1-2; no firm D call. The CDR3 extends over 13 amino acids. Germline V gene data show CDR1 as SGDLS and CDR2 as YYNGEE. Deletions cut 0 bases from V and 8 bases from J, with 11 bases between. The CDR3: CASSVEGAWGYTF. The CDR3 DNA sequence: TGTGCCAGCAGCGTAGAAGGAGCGTGGGGCTACACCTTC.

The CDR3 DNA reads as TGTGCCAGCAGCTTAGTCGGGACAGGGTTCATGAACACTGAAGCTTTCTTT. Amino acids: CASSLVGTGFMNTEAFF. This chain links TRBV7-9 with TRBJ1-1; 9 nucleotides agree with TRBD1. V lost 1 base to trimming and J lost 0 bases; unmatched junction nucleotides: 6. The CDR3 is 17 residues long. Germline lookup yields CDR1 SEHNR and CDR2 FQNEAQ (reference sequence). The entire variable domain, with the rest obtained from reference TRBV7-9 and TRBJ1-1, is as follows: DTGVSQNPRHKITKRGQNVTFRCDPISEHNRLYWYRQTLGQGPEFLTYFQNEAQLEKSRLLSDRFSAERPKGSFSTLEIQRTEQGDSAMYLCASSLVGTGFMNTEAFFGQGTRLTVV.

This clonotype has just a few counts. The V and J genes are TRBV27 and TRBJ2-2; the D gene could be TRBD1 or TRBD2 (6 bases each). Trimming shortened V by 4 bases and J by 6 bases, and 21 bases separated the two germline ends. Germline V lookup: CDR1 MNHEY, CDR2 SMNVEV (reference sequence). CDR3 length: 17 amino acids. CDR3 in amino acids: CASSYMGGGGFAGELFF. Here the CDR3 DNA reads TGTGCCAGCAGTTATATGGGGGGCGGTGGCTTCGCCGGGGAGCTGTTTTTT.

This clonotype was recorded only once. The CDR3 here is CASSEGTVPYNEQFF. CDR3 nucleotides: TGTGCCAGCAGCGAGGGGACAGTCCCCTACAATGAGCAGTTCTTC. This chain links TRBV5-6 with TRBJ2-1, with 7 bases fitting TRBD1. CDR3 length: 15 residues. Losses at the gene ends were 4 bases for V and 2 bases for J; bases not matched to a gene: 6. Looked up from germline, CDR1 is SGHDT and CDR2 is YYEEEE. The entire variable domain, with the rest obtained from reference TRBV5-6 and TRBJ2-1, is as follows: DAGVTQSPTHLIKTRGQQVTLRCSPKSGHDTVSWYQQALGQGPQFIFQYYEEEERQRGNFPDRFSGHQFPNYSSELNVNALLLGDSALYLCASSEGTVPYNEQFFGPGTRLTVL.

The gene calls are TRBV29-1 and TRBJ2-1; TRBD2 agrees at 8 bases. V shed 5 bases and J 5 bases; nucleotides not matched to a gene: 17. This CDR3 is built from 17 residues. The germline CDR1 and CDR2 sequences are SQVTM and ANQGSEA. CDR3 in amino acids: CSVISGKASLSNNEQFF. CDR3 nucleotide sequence: TGCAGCGTTATTAGCGGGAAGGCCTCCCTTTCTAACAATGAGCAGTTCTTC.

This clonotype has at least ten counts. This chain connects TRBV20-1 to TRBJ2-4; the match to TRBD2 covers 9 bases. CDR1 and CDR2 (germline): DFQATT, SNEGSKA (reference sequence). Trimming took 6 bases from V and 7 from J; bases not matched to a gene: 13. This CDR3 is 15 amino acids long. The CDR3 reads CSASGREGTGNIQYF. The CDR3, as DNA: TGCAGTGCGTCTGGGCGGGAGGGTACCGGCAACATTCAGTACTTC.

This clonotype appeared a few times. The chain joins TRBV10-3 to TRBJ2-7, with 9 bases aligning to TRBD2. Germline V gene sequence: CDR1 ENHRY, CDR2 SYGVKD. This CDR3 contains 13 residues. V dropped 2 bases and J dropped 6; count of bases not matched to a gene: 2. Written as DNA, the CDR3 is TGTGCCATCAGTGAGGGCGGGAGGGGCGAGCAGTACTTC. This gives the protein CAISEGGRGEQYF.

This clonotype has more than one count but fewer than ten. DNA of the CDR3: TGCGCCAGTAGCGGGATGGAACAAGAGACCCAGTACTTC. It yields the protein CASSGMEQETQYF. The V call is TRBV5-1, the J call TRBJ2-5, with 8 bases aligning to TRBD2. Germline V CDR1 and CDR2: SGHRS, YFSETQ. Trimming took 8 bases from V and 2 from J; bases not matched to a gene: 5. This CDR3 is built from 13 residues.

The chain combines TRBV6-5 with TRBJ1-5; 8 nucleotides agree with TRBD1. Unmatched junction bases numbered 8, after V lost 5 bases and J lost 5 bases. The V gene's germline CDR1 is MNHEY and CDR2 SVGAGI. The CDR3 has 15 amino acids. The CDR3 DNA follows: TGTGCCAGCAGTGCCACAGGGGGAGGTTATCAGCCCCAGCATTTT. Translating gives CASSATGGGYQPQHF.